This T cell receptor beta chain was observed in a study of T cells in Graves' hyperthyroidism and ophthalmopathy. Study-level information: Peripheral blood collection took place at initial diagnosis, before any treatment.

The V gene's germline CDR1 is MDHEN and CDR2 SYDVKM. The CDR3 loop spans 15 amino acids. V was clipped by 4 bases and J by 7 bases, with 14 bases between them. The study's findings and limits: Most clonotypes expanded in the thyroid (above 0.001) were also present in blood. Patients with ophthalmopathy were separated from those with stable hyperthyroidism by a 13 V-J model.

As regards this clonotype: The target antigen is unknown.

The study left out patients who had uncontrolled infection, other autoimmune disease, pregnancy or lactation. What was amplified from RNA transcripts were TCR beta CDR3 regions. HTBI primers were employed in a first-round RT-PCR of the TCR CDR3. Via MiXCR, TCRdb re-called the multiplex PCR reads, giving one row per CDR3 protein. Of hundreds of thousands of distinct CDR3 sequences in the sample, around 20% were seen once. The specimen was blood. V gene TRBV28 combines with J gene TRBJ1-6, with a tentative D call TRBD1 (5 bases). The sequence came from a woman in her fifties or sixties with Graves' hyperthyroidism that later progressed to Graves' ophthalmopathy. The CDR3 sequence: CASSWVGARNSPLHF. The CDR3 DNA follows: TGTGCCAGCAGTTGGGTCGGGGCCAGGAATTCACCCCTCCACTTT. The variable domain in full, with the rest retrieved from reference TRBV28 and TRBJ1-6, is DVKVTQSSRYLVKRTGEKVFLECVQDMDHENMFWYRQDPGLGLRLIYFSYDVKMKEKGDIPEGYSVSREKKERFSLILESASTNQTSMYLCASSWVGARNSPLHFGNGTRLTVT.